Below, one TCR beta chain is given with its context. There were healthy Caucasian individuals from Russia, aged about 6 to 90, serving as donors. The CDR3 totals 13 residues. Germline CDR1 reads MNHEY; CDR2 reads SMNVEV (reference sequence). V shed 8 bases, J shed 8 bases, and the junction held 9 bases outside the gene matches. This specimen comes from a study of blood T cells in healthy people across ages. In the study overall: Template-switching capture recovered about one barcoded beta molecule per two T cells.

Primers used in a second PCR of about 6 to 12 cycles were a sample-barcoded 5' primer and a J-beta primer mix. TCRdb reprocessed the 5' RACE reads with MiXCR, giving one entry per CDR3 protein. The sample has roughly 680,000 distinct CDR3 sequences, around 21% seen once. The sample consisted of blood. The sequence was obtained from a man between 70 and 80 years old in good health. The gene calls are TRBV27 and TRBJ1-2; TRBD1 aligns across 9 bases. The CDR3: CASRPRTGVGYTF. Here the CDR3 DNA reads TGTGCCAGCCGGCCCAGGACAGGGGTAGGCTACACCTTC.